A single sample gave rise to the 24 T cell receptor beta chains below, sequenced in a study of blood T cell repertoires in COVID-19. Generated by immunoSEQ multiplex PCR, the TCRdb table keeps only in-frame clones and is missing some. The repertoire holds a few hundred thousand clones, nearly 90% seen once, with roughly a tenth in the top ten. The sample taken for sequencing was PBMCs or T cells enriched from blood (not recorded which). These receptors all stem from a woman in her twenties or thirties who had recovered from COVID-19.

This clone was counted a single time. The chain uses TRBV15 and TRBJ1-1; D not resolved. Trimming took off 1 base at V and 1 base at J, with 13 bases between the two ends. Germline lookup yields CDR1 LNHNV and CDR2 YYDKDF (reference sequence). The CDR3 loop spans 16 amino acids. CDR3 bases: TGTGCCACCAGCAGAGTCTCGGTTTCGGGGAACACTGAAGCTTTCTTT. This translates into CATSRVSVSGNTEAFF.

The CDR3 DNA reads as TGTGCCGCCGAGGTGGATGAAAAACTGTTTTTT. This codes for CAAEVDEKLFF. The chain carries TRBV25-1 and TRBJ1-4; D remains ambiguous. CDR3 length equals 11 residues. Trimming took off 11 bases at V and 6 bases at J, with 10 bases between the two ends. Germline V gives CDR1 MGHDK, CDR2 SYGVNS.

The chain links TRBV30 to TRBJ1-5; 7 bases align to TRBD1. Germline V CDR1 and CDR2: GTSNPN, SVGIG (reference sequence). The length of the CDR3 is 13 residues. V dropped 5 bases and J dropped 4; count of bases not matched to a gene: 5. The CDR3 nucleotides are TGTGCCTGGGGGACAGACCGAAATCAGCCCCAGCATTTT. Protein product: CAWGTDRNQPQHF.

V gene TRBV7-9 combines with J gene TRBJ2-3; TRBD1 matches 7 bases. With V trimmed by 5 bases and J by 0 bases, 8 bases remained unmatched. Per germline, CDR1 SEHNR and CDR2 FQNEAQ (reference sequence). CDR3 size: 16 residues. The CDR3 DNA is TGTGCCAGCAGCGACGGGACAGCCTCTAGCACAGATACGCAGTATTTT. Encoded protein: CASSDGTASSTDTQYF.

This sequence joins TRBV12-3 or TRBV12-4 and TRBJ2-7; D not resolved. Trimming stripped 0 bases from V and 5 bases from J, with 8 bases between. The CDR3 is 13 amino acids. Written as DNA, the CDR3 is TGTGCCAGCAGTTTAGCGCAGTTGGACGAGCAGTACTTC. Protein product: CASSLAQLDEQYF.

The chain couples TRBV3-1 (or the pseudogene TRBV3-2) to TRBJ2-7, with unresolved D. The germline V gene encodes CDR1 LGHDT and CDR2 YNNKEL (reference sequence). This CDR3 spans 15 amino acids. Trimming stripped 4 bases from V and 5 bases from J, with 18 bases between. CDR3 region: CASSRQDLLFNEQYF. DNA for the CDR3: TGTGCCAGCAGCCGGCAGGATCTCCTATTCAACGAGCAGTACTTC.

The chain recombines TRBV19 with TRBJ2-1; perhaps TRBD1 as D (7 bases). The CDR3 runs 15 residues. CDR1 is LNHDA, CDR2 SQIVND, per germline (reference sequence). V was shortened by 4 bases and J by 4 bases, with 14 bases between the two germline ends. CDR3 loop: CASSRTGGIYNEQFF. For the CDR3, the DNA is TGTGCCAGTAGTAGGACAGGCGGGATTTACAATGAGCAGTTCTTC.

The chain recombines TRBV27 with TRBJ1-6; 8 bases are shared with TRBD1. The V gene end was trimmed by 4 bases and the J gene end by 9 bases; junction bases not matched to a gene: 8. Germline V lookup: CDR1 MNHEY, CDR2 SMNVEV (reference sequence). The CDR3 is 15 amino acids. CDR3 in DNA: TGTGCCAGCAGTTGGATCGACAGGGGTGGTTCACCCCTCCACTTT. Amino acids: CASSWIDRGGSPLHF.

J is TRBJ2-3 and V is TRBV19; TRBD1 might be the D (5 bases). CDR3 length: 13 amino acids. The germline CDR1 and CDR2 sequences are LNHDA and SQIVND (reference sequence). V lost 2 bases and J 4 bases, leaving 7 bases between the germline ends. The CDR3 loop is CASSIQGPDTQYF. The CDR3 DNA reads TGTGCCAGTAGTATACAGGGTCCAGATACGCAGTATTTT.

This chain connects TRBV7-3 to TRBJ2-1, with D maybe TRBD1 (6 bases). In germline, CDR1 is SGHTA, CDR2 FQGTGA. The CDR3 has 12 amino acids. Trimming took 5 bases from V and 10 from J, leaving 12 bases between them. The CDR3 nucleotides read TGTGCCAGCAGCCAAGGGGGATACGAGCAGTTCTTC. It yields the protein CASSQGGYEQFF.

CDR3 sequence reads: CSASPGANTEAFF. The CDR3 bases are TGCAGTGCTAGTCCAGGGGCGAACACTGAAGCTTTCTTT. The chain recombines TRBV20-1 with TRBJ1-1; possibly TRBD1 for D (6 bases). V lost 3 bases and J lost 1, with 9 bases in between. Looked up from germline, CDR1 is DFQATT and CDR2 is SNEGSKA (reference sequence). The CDR3 has 13 residues.

The chain combines TRBV10-2 with TRBJ2-7, with TRBD1 matching over 10 bases. The CDR3 sequence is 13 residues long. Germline values: CDR1 WSHSY, CDR2 SAAADI. The V gene end was trimmed by 6 bases and the J gene end by 5 bases; junction bases not matched to a gene: 4. The CDR3 region has the DNA TGCGCCAGCAGGGGACAGGGGATCGACGAGCAGTACTTC. It is translated as CASRGQGIDEQYF.

The rearrangement uses TRBV7-9 and TRBJ1-1, with 7 nucleotides matching TRBD1. The CDR3 is 15 residues long. The V gene end was trimmed by 2 bases and the J gene end by 5 bases; junction bases not matched to a gene: 8. CDR1 is SEHNR and CDR2 is FQNEAQ in the germline V gene (reference sequence). Here the CDR3 reads CASSLPWTGLTEAFF. CDR3 DNA: TGTGCCAGCAGCTTACCCTGGACAGGCCTTACTGAAGCTTTCTTT.

There are a few counts of this clone. V gene TRBV12-3 or TRBV12-4 combines with J gene TRBJ1-1; D is uncertain. V gave up 5 bases and J gave up 4 bases, with 11 bases separating them. The CDR3 contains 13 residues. CDR3 residues: CASSKSGATEAFF. The DNA of the CDR3 is TGTGCCAGCAGTAAAAGCGGAGCCACTGAAGCTTTCTTT.

CDR3 region: CASSQEEASLYEQYF. The CDR3 region has the DNA TGTGCCAGCAGCCAAGAGGAGGCTTCCCTCTACGAGCAGTACTTC. The chain has TRBV3-1 (or the pseudogene TRBV3-2) and TRBJ2-7, with D maybe TRBD2 (5 bases). V was pared by 0 bases and J by 3 bases, with 12 bases between. The CDR3 is 15 residues long. Germline CDR1 LGHDT, CDR2 YNNKEL (reference sequence).

The chain recombines TRBV4-1 with TRBJ2-1; D may be TRBD2 (6 bases). V lost 1 base to trimming and J lost 1 base, with 11 bases between them. Per germline, CDR1 MGHRA and CDR2 YSYEKL. The length of the CDR3 is 16 residues. The CDR3 region is CASSQVGGVSYNEQFF. The CDR3 bases are TGCGCCAGCAGCCAAGTCGGGGGAGTGTCCTACAATGAGCAGTTCTTC.

This clone turned up a few times. The J gene is TRBJ1-1, the V gene TRBV5-1, with no clear D. The V end lost 0 bases, the J end lost 3 bases, and 9 bases lay between the germline ends. The germline gives CDR1 SGHRS, CDR2 YFSETQ. The CDR3 runs to 14 residues. The CDR3 spells CASSLDSRDTEAFF. Here the CDR3 DNA reads TGCGCCAGCAGCTTGGATAGCAGAGACACTGAAGCTTTCTTT.

The chain is built from TRBV5-4 and TRBJ2-3; the match to TRBD2 covers 8 bases. The CDR3 contains 15 residues. Germline loops: CDR1 SGHNT, CDR2 YYREEE (reference sequence). V trimming: 2 bases; J trimming: 2 bases; junction bases outside the gene matches: 4. This CDR3 reads CASSLRLANTDTQYF. Here the CDR3 DNA reads TGTGCCAGCAGCTTACGACTAGCGAACACAGATACGCAGTATTTT.

The chain uses TRBV6-2 or TRBV6-3 and TRBJ2-1; no clear D gene. Trimming pared 0 bases from V and 4 bases from J, leaving 13 bases between. The germline V gene encodes CDR1 MNHEY and CDR2 SVGEGT. The CDR3 sequence is 16 residues long. CDR3 bases: TGTGCCAGCAGTTACTCTCGTTTGGTCACTTACAATGAGCAGTTCTTC. Residues: CASSYSRLVTYNEQFF.

The chain has TRBV6-6 and TRBJ2-7; D remains unclear. In germline, CDR1 is MNHNY, CDR2 SVGAGI (reference sequence). V was clipped by 6 bases and J by 0 bases, with 6 bases between them. The length of the CDR3 is 12 residues. CDR3 sequence reads: CASRPGSYEQYF. CDR3 nucleotide sequence: TGTGCCAGCAGGCCAGGCTCCTACGAGCAGTACTTC.

V is TRBV3-1 (or the pseudogene TRBV3-2) and J is TRBJ2-7, with 10 bases matching TRBD2. The CDR3 has 15 residues. V was clipped by 4 bases and J by 4 bases; unmatched bases: 7. Germline V CDR1 and CDR2: LGHDT, YNNKEL (reference sequence). CDR3 region: CASSPSLAGVYEQYF. CDR3 DNA sequence: TGTGCCAGCAGCCCTAGCCTAGCGGGAGTATACGAGCAGTACTTC.

The genes are TRBV9 and TRBJ1-4; 8 bases match TRBD1. Germline CDR1 SGDLS, CDR2 YYNGEE. The CDR3 is made up of 15 amino acids. Trimming at V came to 3 bases and at J to 7 bases, leaving 8 bases not matched to a gene. CDR3 nucleotides: TGTGCCAGCAGCGCCAGACAGGGGTTAGGTGAAAAACTGTTTTTT. Residues: CASSARQGLGEKLFF. The full variable domain, in which reference TRBV9 and TRBJ1-4 provide the parts outside the CDR3, is DSGVTQTPKHLITATGQRVTLRCSPRSGDLSVYWYQQSLDQGLQFLIQYYNGEERAKGNILERFSAQQFPDLHSELNLSSLELGDSALYFCASSARQGLGEKLFFGSGTQLSVL.

The chain has TRBV6-4 and TRBJ2-1; D call uncertain. V lost 5 bases and J 8 bases, leaving 7 bases between the germline ends. This CDR3 contains 11 residues. CDR1 and CDR2 (germline): MRHNA, SNTAGT. The CDR3 protein is CASSYGDEQFF. DNA for the CDR3: TGTGCCAGCAGTTATGGAGATGAGCAGTTCTTC.

This clone was counted a single time. The V call is TRBV7-9, the J call TRBJ1-4; D is possibly TRBD1 (6 bases). Germline values: CDR1 SEHNR, CDR2 FQNEAQ (reference sequence). The V and J ends lost 1 base and 6 bases respectively, with 9 bases between them. The CDR3 is made up of 14 amino acids. The CDR3: CASSLDRVDEKLFF. The CDR3 nucleotides read TGTGCCAGCAGCTTAGACAGGGTTGATGAAAAACTGTTTTTT.